The subject of this entry is one TCR beta chain. Its antigen is as yet unknown. The sample originates from a study of post-analysis software for immune sequencing data. Prepared libraries of TCR beta cDNA carried unique molecular identifiers. A single record per CDR3 protein comes from TCRdb applying MiXCR to the PCR reads. The table lists roughly 700,000 distinct CDR3 sequences, just under 30% of them singletons, with approximately 0.6% in the top ten. CDR1 SEHNR and CDR2 FQNEAQ come from the germline V gene (reference sequence). The germline V and J ends were trimmed by 5 bases and 2 bases, with 13 bases remaining between them. The CDR3 length is 15 residues. Regarding the study as a whole: Compared with controls, patients had more of about 5 TRBV segments, including TRBV5-6, TRBV5-1 and TRBV20-1. F measure grouped same-batch samples tightly together. For normalized Chao1 diversity, multiple sclerosis patients scored significantly lower than controls did.

This TCR was sampled from a girl aged 5 to 17 with multiple sclerosis. The sequenced sample consisted of blood. The chain uses TRBV7-9 and TRBJ1-3, with D possibly TRBD1 on 5 matching bases. CDR3 protein: CASSLDRSPGNTIYF. The CDR3 DNA is TGTGCCAGCAGCCTTGACAGAAGTCCTGGAAACACCATATATTTT.